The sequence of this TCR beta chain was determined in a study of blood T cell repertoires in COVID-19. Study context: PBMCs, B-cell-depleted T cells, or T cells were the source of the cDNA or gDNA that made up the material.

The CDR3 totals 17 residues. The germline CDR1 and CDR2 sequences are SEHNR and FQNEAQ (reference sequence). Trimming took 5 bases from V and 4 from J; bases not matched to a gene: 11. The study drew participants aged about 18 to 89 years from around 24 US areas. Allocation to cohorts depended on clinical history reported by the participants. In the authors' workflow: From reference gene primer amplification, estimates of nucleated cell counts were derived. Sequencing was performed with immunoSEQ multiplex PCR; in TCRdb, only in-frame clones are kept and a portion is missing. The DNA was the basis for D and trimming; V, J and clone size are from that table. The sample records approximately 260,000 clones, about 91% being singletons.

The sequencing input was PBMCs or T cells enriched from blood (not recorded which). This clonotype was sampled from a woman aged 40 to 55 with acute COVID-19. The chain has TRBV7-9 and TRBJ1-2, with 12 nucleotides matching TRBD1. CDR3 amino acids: CASSQRTRDRGPYGYTF. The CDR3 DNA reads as TGTGCCAGCAGCCAACGCACCCGGGACAGGGGGCCCTATGGCTACACCTTC.